These 14 T cell receptor beta chains originate from one sample sequenced in a study of T cells in women clearing cervical HPV infection. Measured with immunoSEQ multiplex PCR; TCRdb has only the in-frame clones, and not every one. The listing records under 30,000 clones. The sequenced material came from blood buffy coat. The source of these receptors is a woman between 18 and 70 years old with a cervical HPV16 infection that either progressed to CIN3+ or cleared (not recorded which).

Here the CDR3 reads CASSSQLNTGELFF. Partial CDR3 DNA: TGTGCCAGCAGCTCCCAACTGAACACCGGGGAG. This chain connects TRBV7-2 to TRBJ2-2, with D unclear. The read ends 3 residues early relative to the CDR3; the germline J gene fills the gap. Germline V lookup: CDR1 SGHTA, CDR2 FQGNSA. The CDR3 consists of 14 residues. V shed 4 bases and J shed 1 base, with 7 bases lying between them. The variable domain in full, with the rest retrieved from reference TRBV7-2 and TRBJ2-2, is GAGVSQSPSNKVTEKGKDVELRCDPISGHTALYWYRQSLGQGLEFLIYFQGNSAPDKSGLPSDRFSAERTGGSVSTLTIQRTQQEDSAVYLCASSSQLNTGELFFGEGSRLTVL.

With regard to this clone: The DNA ends 3 residues before the CDR3 does, and the rest of the CDR3 is filled in from the germline J gene. The V and J genes are TRBV2 and TRBJ1-5, with D possibly matching TRBD1 (6 bases). V lost 4 bases to trimming and J lost 2 bases, with 9 bases between them. The germline V gene encodes CDR1 SNHLY and CDR2 FYNNEI. This CDR3 contains 14 residues. CDR3 amino acids: CASSAQGGNQPQHF. The covered CDR3 bases are TGTGCCAGCAGTGCACAGGGCGGCAATCAGCCC.

The DNA read from the CDR3 is TGCAGTGCTGGCGGGGGGATTTTGGATCAGCCC. Its protein product is CSAGGGILDQP. The CDR3 in its entirety is CSAGGGILDQPQHF. J is TRBJ1-5 and V is TRBV20-1, with a weak D call TRBD1 (5 bases). The CDR3 goes on 3 residues after the read ends, and that part is filled in from the germline J gene. Trimming removed 5 bases at V and 5 bases at J, with 16 bases between. The CDR3 is 14 amino acids. CDR1 is DFQATT, CDR2 SNEGSKA, per germline (reference sequence).

Worth noting for this clone: The CDR3 end falls 3 residues outside the read, so it is completed with the germline J gene. This chain joins TRBV7-2 and TRBJ1-1; a possible D gene is TRBD1 (6 bases). The CDR3 runs 14 residues. Deletions cut 5 bases from V and 5 bases from J, with 15 bases between. Per germline, CDR1 SGHTA and CDR2 FQGNSA. Partial CDR3 DNA: TGTGCCAGCAGCCTCCTCCTGGGGGCGACTGAA. Translating gives CASSLLLGATE. In full, the CDR3 reads CASSLLLGATEAFF.

Concerning this clone itself: Read sequence stops 3 residues before the CDR3 end, and the germline J gene provides the missing end. The chain employs TRBV20-1 and TRBJ2-5; 9 bases match TRBD2. The CDR3 sequence is 15 residues long. In germline, CDR1 is DFQATT, CDR2 SNEGSKA (reference sequence). V shed 4 bases, J shed 1 base, and the junction held 7 bases outside the gene matches. CDR3 amino acids: CSAKGRGGPQETQYF. CDR3 bases read: TGCAGTGCTAAGGGGCGGGGGGGCCCCCAAGAGACC.

Note on this clone: The read gets to within 3 residues of the CDR3 end, and the germline J gene fills in the rest. The gene calls are TRBV18 and TRBJ1-2, with TRBD1 matching 9 bases. Germline assignment: CDR1 KGHSH and CDR2 LQKENI. The CDR3 length is 16 residues. CDR3 DNA, as far as it was read: TGTGCCAGCTCACCGAACCGGGACAGGGTGACCTACGAC. The encoded protein is CASSPNRDRVTYD. The whole CDR3 protein reads CASSPNRDRVTYDYTF. The complete variable domain, with remaining parts taken from reference TRBV18 and TRBJ1-2, reads NAGVMQNPRHLVRRRGQEARLRCSPMKGHSHVYWYRQLPEEGLKFMVYLQKENIIDESGMPKERFSAEFPKEGPSILRIQQVVRGDSAAYFCASSPNRDRVTYDYTFGSGTRLTVV.

Turning to this clone: The read falls 3 residues short of the CDR3 end, and the missing part is taken from the germline J gene. The chain employs TRBV9 and TRBJ1-2, with 12 nucleotides matching TRBD1. The V segment lost 3 bases and the J segment 7 bases; nucleotides outside the gene matches: 7. Germline V gene sequence: CDR1 SGDLS, CDR2 YYNGEE. The CDR3 is made up of 15 amino acids. The covered CDR3 bases are TGTGCCAGCAGCGCCCCCGGGACAGGGGGCCTTGGC. This translates into CASSAPGTGGLG. The complete CDR3 reads CASSAPGTGGLGYTF.

Details on this clone: The read comes to an end 3 residues before the CDR3 does, leaving the germline J gene to fill in the end. The rearrangement joins TRBV2 to TRBJ2-5; no definite D call. The CDR3 loop spans 11 amino acids. The V gene's germline CDR1 is SNHLY and CDR2 FYNNEI. V dropped 4 bases and J dropped 6 bases, with 6 bases sitting between them. The sequenced part of the CDR3 DNA is TGTGCCAGCAGTGCTAGGCAGACC. Protein product: CASSARQT. The entire CDR3 reads CASSARQTQYF.

Notes on this clone: The read ends 3 residues early relative to the CDR3; the germline J gene fills the gap. The chain is built from TRBV10-2 and TRBJ2-1; possibly TRBD1 for D (6 bases). V lost 6 bases to trimming and J lost 9 bases, with 12 bases between them. Germline CDR1 is WSHSY and CDR2 is SAAADI. This CDR3 has 12 amino acids. The CDR3: CASRALGGEQFF. The CDR3 bases that were read are TGCGCCAGCAGAGCACTAGGGGGTGAG.

As concerns this clone: The CDR3 end falls 3 residues outside the read, so it is completed with the germline J gene. This sequence joins TRBV7-9 and TRBJ2-5, with TRBD2 matching 10 bases. V dropped 2 bases and J dropped 7; count of bases not matched to a gene: 4. The V gene's germline CDR1 is SEHNR and CDR2 FQNEAQ (reference sequence). The CDR3 loop spans 14 amino acids. CDR3 loop: CASSLTSGATTQYF. CDR3 DNA, as far as it was read: TGTGCCAGCAGCTTAACTAGCGGGGCAACGACC. Filled out from reference TRBV7-9 and TRBJ2-5, the complete variable domain reads DTGVSQNPRHKITKRGQNVTFRCDPISEHNRLYWYRQTLGQGPEFLTYFQNEAQLEKSRLLSDRFSAERPKGSFSTLEIQRTEQGDSAMYLCASSLTSGATTQYFGPGTRLLVL.

As for this clone: The read ends 3 residues early relative to the CDR3; the germline J gene fills the gap. The rearrangement uses TRBV28 and TRBJ2-7, with TRBD1 matching over 10 bases. V shed 10 bases, J shed 4 bases, and the junction held 13 bases outside the gene matches. The length of the CDR3 is 15 residues. Germline CDR1 reads MDHEN; CDR2 reads SYDVKM. Here the CDR3 reads CATAPGGDRGYEQYF. The CDR3 bases that were read are TGTGCCACCGCACCCGGGGGGGACAGGGGATACGAG.

The sequenced part of the CDR3 DNA is TGCAGTGCTGATAGAGGGACAGGCGCCGAA. It translates to CSADRGTGAE. The full CDR3 is CSADRGTGAEAFF. The V call is TRBV20-1, the J call TRBJ1-1; TRBD1 aligns across 8 bases. The CDR3 goes on 3 residues after the read ends, and that part is filled in from the germline J gene. The CDR3 extends over 13 amino acids. Germline V gene lookup returns CDR1 DFQATT and CDR2 SNEGSKA (reference sequence).

Comments on this clone: The read halts 3 residues ahead of the CDR3 end, with the missing end drawn from the germline J gene. V is TRBV29-1 and J is TRBJ2-5, with D hard to call. CDR1 and CDR2 (germline): SQVTM, ANQGSEA. CDR3 length equals 13 residues. V dropped 8 bases and J dropped 2 bases, with 15 bases sitting between them. The CDR3 is CSSSSVSQETQYF. The part of the CDR3 DNA that was read is TGCAGCTCATCCTCAGTATCTCAAGAGACC.

Details on this clone: The observed sequence ends 3 residues before the CDR3 terminus, with the missing tail filled in from the germline J gene. The V gene is TRBV2, the J gene TRBJ2-3; 10 bases match TRBD2. This CDR3 is built from 14 residues. CDR1 is SNHLY and CDR2 is FYNNEI in the germline V gene. Here the CDR3 reads CASPSGRAQETQYF. The sequenced part of the CDR3 DNA is TGTGCCAGCCCCAGCGGGAGGGCCCAAGAGACG.